This T cell receptor beta chain appears in the sequencing data of a study of CD8 T cells in ankylosing spondylitis. Whole-study findings and limits: Disease-linked clones bore a CD8+ phenotype, appearing relatively rarely in peripheral blood. Researchers reportedly found disease-linked clones significantly enriched in matched ankylosing spondylitis synovial fluid.

Regarding this clonotype: Antigen specificity is unknown.

Making use of molecular barcodes, quantitative 5'-RACE generated TCR beta libraries. TCRdb independently ran MiXCR on the 5' RACE reads; one entry per CDR3 protein. Found here are 300,000 to 350,000 distinct CDR3 sequences, about 20% of them singletons; the top ten hold roughly 3.6%. Germline V gene lookup returns CDR1 SGHTA and CDR2 FQGNSA. Trimming took 0 bases from V and 4 from J; bases not matched to a gene: 6. The length of the CDR3 is 17 residues. The TCR originated in a female donor with ankylosing spondylitis or in good health (not recorded which). The chain combines TRBV7-2 with TRBJ2-1; 10 positions match TRBD2. The sample taken for sequencing was blood, either unsorted or a sorted T cell fraction (not recorded which). The CDR3 protein is CASSLAPRTSGYNEQFF. DNA of the CDR3: TGTGCCAGCAGCTTAGCCCCCAGGACTAGCGGATACAATGAGCAGTTCTTC.